This section outlines one TCR beta chain sequence together with its context. The data are from a study of blood T cell repertoires in COVID-19. Repertoires were generated with immunoSEQ multiplex PCR, while TCRdb's copy carries only in-frame clones and drops some. This table holds approximately 180,000 clones, more than 75% found once. CDR1 is SGHRS and CDR2 is YFSETQ in the germline V gene. This CDR3 is 15 amino acids long. Trimming took off 0 bases at V and 4 bases at J, with 14 bases between the two ends. This clonotype originated in a person aged 65 to 79 with COVID-19, enrolled during active disease. Sequenced: peripheral blood. V usage is TRBV5-1 and J usage is TRBJ2-7; D remains unclear. The CDR3 reads CASSLETLPSYEQYF. The CDR3, as DNA: TGCGCCAGCAGCTTGGAAACTCTACCTTCTTACGAGCAGTACTTC.